This T cell receptor (beta chain) was profiled in a study of blood T cell repertoires in COVID-19. On the study more broadly: COVID-19 samples collected from the United States, Italy and Spain covered acute and convalescent phases.

The method was immunoSEQ multiplex PCR; TCRdb's version includes in-frame clones alone and lacks a portion of them. The profile shows approximately 350,000 clones, roughly four fifths of them singletons. V was pared by 4 bases and J by 0 bases, with 9 bases between. Germline CDR1 reads MNHEY; CDR2 reads SVGEGT. CDR3 length equals 15 residues. The chain recombines TRBV6-2 or TRBV6-3 with TRBJ2-2, with D possibly TRBD2 on 5 matching bases. The clonotype was recovered from a woman in her forties or fifties who had recovered from COVID-19. The sequenced sample consisted of PBMCs or T cells enriched from blood (not recorded which). CDR3 amino acids: CASSFGGANTGELFF. In DNA form, the CDR3 reads TGTGCCAGCAGTTTTGGAGGAGCGAACACCGGGGAGCTGTTTTTT.